This T cell receptor beta chain comes out of a study of shared clonotypes between healthy human individuals. TCRdb keeps only in-frame clones here, not all; method: immunoSEQ multiplex PCR. The sample yields about 1,800,000 clones, about 94% seen once. It was CD45RO-negative cells, positively selected for CCR7, that made up naive CD8 cells, with terminally differentiated effector memory CD45RA+ cells excluded. Points on this clone: Other DNA sequences of this sample code for an identical CDR3.

This CDR3 region has 15 residues. The germline V gene has CDR1 PRHDT and CDR2 FYEKMQ (reference sequence). The junction had 8 bases not matched to a gene; V was cut back by 5 bases and J by 1 base. The material sequenced was naive CD8+ T cells sorted from blood. This receptor was obtained from a man aged 18-30 years in good health. The chain carries TRBV13 and TRBJ2-7; 7 bases match TRBD2. The CDR3 region is CASSPGGSGSYEQYF. In nucleotides, the CDR3 is TGTGCCAGCAGCCCGGGGGGTAGCGGATCCTACGAGCAGTACTTC.